This T cell receptor beta chain emerged from a study of T cell changes during pregnancy in multiple sclerosis. TCRdb's copy holds only in-frame clones and misses some; the assay was immunoSEQ multiplex PCR. In the table there are about 97,000 clones, 75% to 95% of which are singletons. V dropped 4 bases and J dropped 4 bases, with 12 bases sitting between them. The CDR3 covers 14 residues. CDR1 is MNHNS and CDR2 is SASEGT in the germline V gene. This chain uses TRBV6-1 with TRBJ2-3, with D maybe TRBD1 (5 bases). The source is a female donor in good health, enrolled as a control in a pregnancy study. Sequencing used peripheral blood, obtained in the second trimester of pregnancy. The CDR3 DNA is TGTGCCAGCAGTGGTCTAAGGGGTGCAGATACGCAGTATTTT. Protein product: CASSGLRGADTQYF.